This T cell receptor (beta chain) was found in a study of T cell responses to AZD1222 COVID-19 vaccine. Overall study results and limits: The donor group comprised mostly white British people and more females; the analysis possibly underestimated clonal diversity. Within unmutated variant regions lay the reported targets of nearly half of spike-specific TCRs. No day 14 peak samples; only post-peak repertoires were characterized. Regions 160-218 and 743-854 dominated among vaccine-associated CD4 TCRs spanning spike.

Regarding this clone: Its antigen is undetermined.

Libraries were prepared by immunoSEQ multiplex PCR; TCRdb keeps only in-frame clonotypes and omits some of them. The sample contains tens of thousands of clones, about 90% of which appear only once. The CDR3 has 14 residues. The ends lost 5 bases at V and 5 bases at J; junction bases unmatched: 7. Germline V gene lookup returns CDR1 SNHLY and CDR2 FYNNEI. This receptor was taken from an adult in good health. Sequenced here: peripheral blood, sampled on day 0 of MenACWY control vaccination. This chain joins TRBV2 and TRBJ2-7; 9 bases align to TRBD1. CDR3 nucleotide sequence: TGTGCCAGCAGTTACAGGGGGCCAGAGGACGAGCAGTACTTC. Encoded protein: CASSYRGPEDEQYF.